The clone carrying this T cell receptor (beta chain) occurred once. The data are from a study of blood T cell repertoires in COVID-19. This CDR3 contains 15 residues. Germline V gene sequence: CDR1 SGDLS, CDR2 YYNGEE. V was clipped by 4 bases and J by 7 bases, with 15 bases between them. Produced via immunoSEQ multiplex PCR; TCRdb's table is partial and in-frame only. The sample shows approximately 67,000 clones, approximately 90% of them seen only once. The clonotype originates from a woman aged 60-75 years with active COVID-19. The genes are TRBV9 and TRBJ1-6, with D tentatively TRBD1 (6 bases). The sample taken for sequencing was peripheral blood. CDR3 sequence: CASSPQGNGNSPLHF. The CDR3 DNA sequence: TGTGCCAGCAGCCCACAGGGCAACGGAAATTCACCCCTCCACTTT.